The T cell receptor (beta chain) described here comes from a study of shared clonotypes between healthy human individuals (dated by TCRdb to the early 2020s). For context, the study as a whole: A few men and a couple of women, aged 18 to 49 years, made up the cohort. Per donor, three plates each were used for CD4 naive and CD4 memory, two for CD8 naive, and one for CD8 memory. To estimate repertoire size and how much clonotype sharing occurs between individuals, the study deeply sequenced the blood TCR repertoires of several healthy adults. To increase sequencing depth and limit assay-specific biases, TCR repertoire library preparation and sequencing were carried out by different laboratories using diverse techniques. Per donor, leukapheresis produced somewhere between about 0.8 and 9.5 billion PBMCs. What the study reported, not specific to this receptor: Naive subsets generally had larger estimated clonotype richness than memory subsets. Sampling was limited to blood, and TCR repertoires in tissue likely differ from TCR repertoires in blood. Based on pairwise subsampling, the degree of clonotype sharing among donors was expected to be affected by sequencing depth. The small number of donors limited the genetic and exposure-history diversity represented. Compared with non-shared clonotypes, the clonotypes found in all four sorted-subset donors had higher generation probabilities. Rarefaction of sorted-subset datasets indicated incomplete sequencing despite the large sequencing depth. Sharing across a few donors was observed for 5% to 6.5% of naive CD4, 3.5% of naive CD8, 2.3% of memory CD4, and roughly 0.4% of memory CD8 clonotypes.

As regards this clone: The specificity of this receptor is unknown. No base-level quality is on record; no much larger clone is a single base apart.

TCR CDR3 regions were amplified from genomic DNA by multiplex PCR using the deep immunoSEQ assay. Extracted genomic DNA from each cell subset was spread evenly across all wells of several immunoSEQ 96-well plates, with each plate serving as a replicate. For sorted subsets, about 200 ng genomic DNA, equal to 25,000 to 35,000 T cell genomes, was loaded into each replicate PCR. Purified libraries were measured with a Qubit 3.0 fluorometer, size-checked on a Bioanalyzer 2100, and measured again with the KAPA Library Quantification kit. Every immunoSEQ 96-well plate was sequenced on a separate single-read 150-cycle Illumina NextSeq 550 flow cell. The paper's data handling went like this. Because the immunoSEQ output held only junctional sequences and lacked quality scores, the filtering could not match the filtering applied to full-length reads. Sequences were annotated with PyIR, a Python wrapper for IgBLAST v1.9, using IMGT germline references to assign V/J genes and CDR3. Reads were filtered out if the reads had weak V/J assignments (E-value above 1e-6), no CDR3, stop codons, out-of-frame junctions, or ambiguous translated residues. V3J clonotypes were defined by identical inferred V gene, J gene, and CDR3 amino acid sequence. Percentage overlap between repertoires was computed as shared unique clonotypes divided by the size of the smaller repertoire. Richness of each repertoire was evaluated using RTK rarefaction, the Chao1 estimator, and Recon v2.1 estimates of unobserved clonotypes. For all TCRbeta clonotypes obtained by the gDNA method from a few donors, generation probabilities were computed with OLGA. Entries here come from immuneACCESS through TCRdb and include only in-frame sequences with V and J called. Some clones fail to appear in such tables; in the studies checked, an unresolved V gene covers under half of the shortfall, and the cause of the remainder is unknown. V and J calls and clone size are as listed in that table; D and trimming were resolved from the DNA. The sample table holds 1.4 million or so clones, of which 98% were seen once. The ten largest clones capture about 0.35% of the sample.

Trimming leaves V shorter by 0 bases and J shorter by 7 bases, with the junction holding 3 bases beyond the gene matches. CDR1 SGHRS and CDR2 YFSETQ were looked up in the germline V gene. Including the terminal cysteine and phenylalanine, the CDR3 comprises 13 residues. Only the CDR3 DNA is retained, 39 bases long and in frame from the first base. Healthy HIV-negative adults with no recently reported acute infections or vaccinations were included as donors. Every donor was a Caucasian adult residing in Nashville, Tennessee, USA. CD4+ T cells were enriched by magnetic negative selection; naive cells were then positively selected on CD45RA, and the negative fraction formed the memory subset. After blood collection by leukapheresis, PBMCs were isolated using Ficoll-Histopaque density gradient centrifugation and then cryopreserved in the vapor phase of liquid nitrogen. Purity and quantity of every magnetically sorted T cell population were checked by analytical flow cytometry. Genomic DNA was isolated from every sorted fraction and measured by UV absorbance on a Nanodrop 2000c.

Material for sequencing was naive CD4+ T cells sorted from blood. Interpreted using the paper, the cell subset or site label stands for: CD45RA+ positively selected. This TCR derives from a man younger than 40 in good health. The sequence joins TRBV5-1 to TRBJ1-2, with TRBD1 identical over 7 junction bases. The DNA sequence is TGCGCCAGCAGCTTGGGGGACAGAGGTGGCTACACCTTC. Translated, this gives CASSLGDRGGYTF.